Listed below are T cell receptor beta chains from one sample, sequenced in a study of blood T cells in healthy people across ages. TCRdb analysed the 5' RACE reads with MiXCR anew, one entry per CDR3 protein. This table has 1.5 million to 2 million distinct CDR3 sequences, around 35% appearing once. The source material was blood. The receptors were gathered from a young woman in good health. Each CDR3 is given with its conserved first and last residue. Each record gives: clone size, D gene, V gene, J gene, CDR3 protein, CDR3 DNA. A D gene is named only where the DNA matches it firmly. Size values are once, few and many counts, or a class for expanded clones, and some rows have none.

.,.,TRBV12-3/TRBV12-4,TRBJ1-2,CASSPMKGWDGYTF,TGTGCCAGCAGTCCAATGAAGGGGTGGGACGGCTACACCTTC
.,.,TRBV4-1,TRBJ2-7,CASSQAWRAYEQYF,TGCGCCAGCAGCCAAGCATGGAGGGCCTACGAGCAGTACTTC
.,TRBD1,TRBV7-9,TRBJ2-7,CASSPGTGGQYF,TGTGCCAGCAGCCCCGGGACAGGGGGGCAGTACTTC
.,.,TRBV28,TRBJ2-5,CASSPEGNTQETQYF,TGTGCCAGCAGTCCGGAGGGGAACACTCAAGAGACCCAGTACTTC
.,.,TRBV28,TRBJ2-1,CASSLLGTTYNEQFF,TGTGCCAGCAGTTTATTAGGGACAACCTACAATGAGCAGTTCTTC
few,TRBD2,TRBV29-1,TRBJ2-1,CSVVALAGSYNEQFF,TGCAGCGTTGTGGCACTAGCGGGGAGTTACAATGAGCAGTTCTTC
.,.,TRBV4-1,TRBJ2-3,CASSPSGGMVDTQYF,TGCGCCAGCAGCCCCTCCGGGGGTATGGTAGATACGCAGTATTTT
.,.,TRBV7-9,TRBJ2-7,CASSLGYRRSADYEQYF,TGTGCCAGCAGCTTAGGTTATCGTCGTAGTGCCGACTACGAGCAGTACTTC
.,.,TRBV4-2,TRBJ2-3,CASSQEASSADTQYF,TGTGCCAGCAGCCAAGAAGCTAGTAGCGCAGATACGCAGTATTTT
few,.,TRBV29-1,TRBJ2-1,CSVESEYNEQFF,TGCAGCGTTGAGTCAGAGTACAATGAGCAGTTCTTC
few,TRBD1,TRBV9,TRBJ1-6,CASSGAGTGLLTLHF,TGTGCCAGCAGCGGAGCCGGGACAGGCCTTTTAACCCTCCACTTT
.,.,TRBV12-3/TRBV12-4,TRBJ2-3,CASSLTRGTADTQYF,TGTGCCAGCAGCCTGACTAGAGGGACGGCAGATACGCAGTATTTT
.,TRBD1,TRBV9,TRBJ1-1,CASSPGTGVDTEAFF,TGTGCCAGCAGCCCAGGAACAGGGGTTGACACTGAAGCTTTCTTT
.,TRBD1,TRBV7-7,TRBJ2-5,CASSLLRGRWETQYF,TGTGCCAGCAGCCTCCTCAGGGGGCGTTGGGAGACCCAGTACTTC
.,TRBD1,TRBV20-1,TRBJ1-6,CSARDPKTGGNSPLHF,TGCAGTGCTAGAGATCCTAAGACAGGGGGGAATTCACCCCTCCACTTT
.,TRBD2,TRBV20-1,TRBJ2-3,CSAPPGLEKSDTQYF,TGCAGTGCCCCCCCGGGACTAGAGAAGTCAGATACGCAGTATTTT
.,.,TRBV2,TRBJ2-5,CASSEDIRETQYF,TGTGCCAGCAGTGAAGATATCAGAGAGACCCAGTACTTC
many,TRBD1,TRBV11-2,TRBJ2-7,CASSQLDRAVEQYF,TGTGCCAGCAGCCAACTGGACAGGGCGGTCGAGCAGTACTTC
.,TRBD2,TRBV20-1,TRBJ2-5,CSASGGAEGETQYF,TGCAGTGCTAGCGGGGGGGCTGAAGGGGAGACCCAGTACTTC
.,TRBD2,TRBV20-1,TRBJ2-5,CSARDLAGEKVEKTQYF,TGCAGTGCTAGAGACCTAGCGGGTGAAAAAGTTGAAAAGACCCAGTACTTC
.,.,TRBV24-1,TRBJ2-5,CATSDLTGGTQYF,TGTGCCACCAGTGATTTGACAGGAGGAACCCAGTACTTC
.,.,TRBV5-1,TRBJ2-1,CVSSSDGLLYNEQFF,TGCGTCAGCAGCTCGGATGGACTATTATACAATGAGCAGTTCTTC
few,.,TRBV15,TRBJ2-1,CATSRPTEGAPNNEQFF,TGTGCCACCAGCAGACCTACGGAGGGGGCGCCCAACAATGAGCAGTTCTTC
.,TRBD2,TRBV27,TRBJ2-3,CASRAGVISGTDTQYF,TGTGCCAGCAGGGCGGGAGTCATTTCTGGCACAGATACGCAGTATTTT
few,.,TRBV3-1,TRBJ1-5,CASSQGPGVRGNQPQHF,TGTGCCAGTAGCCAAGGACCGGGGGTCAGGGGCAATCAGCCCCAGCATTTT
few,.,TRBV29-1,TRBJ1-1,CSVPLEGPTEAFF,TGCAGCGTTCCCTTGGAGGGGCCCACTGAAGCTTTCTTT
once,.,TRBV7-2,TRBJ1-4,CASSLETQLFF,TGTGCCAGCAGCTTAGAGACCCAACTGTTTTTT
many,TRBD2,TRBV27,TRBJ2-1,CASSRGTSGRQEQFF,TGTGCCAGCAGTAGAGGGACTAGCGGGAGACAGGAGCAGTTCTTC
few,TRBD2,TRBV13,TRBJ2-1,CASSRWTSGGALDEQFF,TGTGCCAGCAGCCGCTGGACTAGCGGGGGGGCTCTTGATGAGCAGTTCTTC
many,.,TRBV12-3/TRBV12-4,TRBJ2-6,CASSLGVAGANVLTF,TGTGCCAGCAGTTTAGGTGTGGCTGGGGCCAACGTCCTGACTTTC
.,TRBD1,TRBV20-1,TRBJ2-3,CSAGRTGGTDTQYF,TGCAGTGCTGGACGGACAGGGGGCACAGATACGCAGTATTTT
.,.,TRBV6-5,TRBJ1-1,CASSYSIVPTNTEAFF,TGTGCCAGCAGTTACTCGATCGTCCCAACGAACACTGAAGCTTTCTTT
many,.,TRBV7-9,TRBJ2-5,CASSSGLGGFEETQYF,TGTGCCAGCAGCTCTGGACTCGGGGGATTCGAAGAGACCCAGTACTTC
few,TRBD1,TRBV6-6,TRBJ1-2,CASSSGQGASYGYTF,TGTGCCAGCAGTTCGGGACAGGGGGCGTCCTATGGCTACACCTTC
few,.,TRBV7-2,TRBJ2-7,CASTLGPSYEQYF,TGTGCCAGCACCCTCGGCCCTTCTTACGAGCAGTACTTC
.,TRBD1,TRBV7-6,TRBJ2-1,CASSSVRGRGPSNEQFF,TGTGCCAGCAGCTCAGTAAGGGGCAGGGGGCCATCCAATGAGCAGTTCTTC
.,TRBD2,TRBV2,TRBJ2-3,CASLAGRADTQYF,TGTGCCAGTCTAGCGGGAAGGGCAGATACGCAGTATTTT
few,.,TRBV6-5,TRBJ2-1,CASSPPPLQFF,TGTGCCAGCAGCCCCCCGCCCCTCCAGTTCTTC
.,.,TRBV4-2,TRBJ2-2,CASSQQLSSTGELFF,TGTGCCAGCAGCCAACAACTATCGAGCACCGGGGAGCTGTTTTTT
once,.,TRBV7-9,TRBJ2-2,CASSWERTGELFF,TGTGCCAGCAGCTGGGAACGAACCGGGGAGCTGTTTTTT
many,.,TRBV4-1,TRBJ1-2,CASSAGRTNYGYTF,TGCGCCAGCAGCGCGGGACGGACCAACTATGGCTACACCTTC
few,.,TRBV12-3/TRBV12-4,TRBJ2-7,CASSLDPGGDYEQYF,TGTGCCAGCAGTTTAGACCCAGGGGGGGACTACGAGCAGTACTTC
.,TRBD1,TRBV27,TRBJ2-7,CASTSLPGQRAQQYF,TGTGCCAGCACCTCACTGCCGGGACAGCGAGCCCAGCAGTACTTC
few,.,TRBV20-1,TRBJ2-7,CSATAPGHMSYEQYF,TGCAGTGCGACAGCCCCGGGCCACATGTCCTACGAGCAGTACTTC
.,.,TRBV6-1,TRBJ2-3,CASSDRGGQDTQYF,TGTGCCAGCAGTGACCGGGGTGGTCAAGATACGCAGTATTTT
.,.,TRBV6-5,TRBJ2-7,CASSYIRENEQYF,TGTGCCAGCAGTTATATTCGAGAGAACGAGCAGTACTTC
many,TRBD1,TRBV29-1,TRBJ2-5,CSVEWGDRNPRETQYF,TGCAGCGTTGAATGGGGGGACAGGAACCCCCGAGAGACCCAGTACTTC
.,.,TRBV2,TRBJ2-1,CASQYRDYNEQFF,TGTGCCAGTCAGTATCGGGACTACAATGAGCAGTTCTTC
few,.,TRBV5-1,TRBJ2-5,CASSLGPYFWGQETQYF,TGCGCCAGCAGCTTGGGGCCCTATTTTTGGGGGCAAGAGACCCAGTACTTC
once,TRBD1,TRBV20-1,TRBJ1-2,CSASTGTAYYGYTF,TGCAGTGCTAGTACCGGGACAGCCTACTATGGCTACACCTTC
many,.,TRBV20-1,TRBJ2-3,CSARFPSTDTQYF,TGCAGTGCTAGATTTCCCAGCACAGATACGCAGTATTTT
few,TRBD1,TRBV20-1,TRBJ1-2,CSARPGTGANYGYTF,TGCAGTGCTAGACCCGGGACAGGGGCTAACTATGGCTACACCTTC
.,.,TRBV3-1,TRBJ1-1,CASSQEGRGTEAFF,TGTGCCAGCAGCCAAGAGGGCAGGGGCACTGAAGCTTTCTTT